The 22 T cell receptor beta chains reported below all come from one sample, sequenced in a study of T cell responses to AZD1222 COVID-19 vaccine. The table came from immunoSEQ multiplex PCR; TCRdb's copy has only in-frame clones and leaves some out. This table holds 79,000 or so clones, roughly nine tenths found once. Here the sequenced sample was peripheral blood, taken 28 days after the second AZD1222 dose. The receptor source for this set is an adult who received the AZD1222 COVID-19 vaccine.

The CDR3 coding sequence is TGTGCCAGCTTCGGGACTAGTGGGGTCGGGGAGACCCAGTACTTC. Amino acids: CASFGTSGVGETQYF. J is TRBJ2-5 and V is TRBV6-4; 8 bases agree with TRBD2. Losses at the gene ends were 8 bases for V and 5 bases for J; bases not matched to a gene: 13. The length of the CDR3 is 15 residues. The germline CDR1 and CDR2 sequences are MRHNA and SNTAGT.

This clone was seen just once. The rearrangement links TRBV5-1 to TRBJ2-1; 8 bases fit TRBD1. The CDR3 extends over 16 amino acids. Germline CDR1 reads SGHRS; CDR2 reads YFSETQ. J gave up 3 bases and V 1 base, and 6 bases lay outside the gene matches. The CDR3 loop is CASSLSLQGGYNEQFF. The CDR3 coding sequence is TGCGCCAGCAGCTTGTCCTTACAGGGGGGCTACAATGAGCAGTTCTTC.

CDR3 region: CASRRQGMDEKLFF. As DNA, the CDR3 is TGTGCCAGCAGACGACAGGGTATGGATGAAAAACTGTTTTTT. The chain uses TRBV6-5 and TRBJ1-4; 7 bases align to TRBD1. The V segment lost 6 bases and the J segment 6 bases; nucleotides outside the gene matches: 7. The germline V gene encodes CDR1 MNHEY and CDR2 SVGAGI. The CDR3 has 14 residues.

The chain links TRBV6-5 to TRBJ1-6; 7 bases are shared with TRBD1. The V and J ends lost 10 bases and 9 bases, in that order; junction bases with no gene match: 6. Germline V gene data show CDR1 as MNHEY and CDR2 as SVGAGI. The CDR3 sequence is 12 residues long. CDR3: CATRQGSSPLHF. The CDR3 DNA follows: TGTGCCACTAGACAGGGCAGTTCACCCCTCCACTTT.

The sample holds one count of this clone. The chain couples TRBV5-1 to TRBJ1-2, with D tentatively TRBD1 (5 bases). V lost 3 bases and J lost 4, with 10 bases in between. The CDR3 spans 13 residues. Germline CDR1 is SGHRS and CDR2 is YFSETQ. The CDR3 DNA reads as TGCGCCAGCAGCTCAGGGCAAAGCTATGGCTACACCTTC. Its protein is CASSSGQSYGYTF.

In its sample, this clone was seen a few times. The CDR3, as DNA: TGTGCCAGCAGTTACTTTACTAGTCCAGATACGCAGTATTTT. Translating it yields CASSYFTSPDTQYF. The chain combines TRBV6-5 with TRBJ2-3; tentative D call: TRBD2 (5 bases). V lost 1 base and J lost 4, with 9 bases in between. Looked up from germline, CDR1 is MNHEY and CDR2 is SVGAGI. The CDR3 runs 14 residues.

There are a few counts of this clone. This rearrangement joins TRBV11-2 to TRBJ2-7; D is undetermined. From germline, CDR1 is SGHAT and CDR2 FQNNGV. The CDR3 length is 13 residues. The ends were cut back, 4 bases at V and 4 bases at J, with 11 bases in the middle. The CDR3 loop is CASSSARNYEQYV. Written as DNA, the CDR3 is TGTGCCAGCAGCTCAGCACGCAATTACGAGCAGTACGTC.

V and J are TRBV9 and TRBJ2-1, with 11 bases that match TRBD2. The CDR3 is 16 residues long. Unmatched junction bases numbered 4, after V lost 0 bases and J lost 5 bases. CDR1 and CDR2 (germline): SGDLS, YYNGEE. CDR3 nucleotides: TGTGCCAGCAGCGTAGTAGGGACTAGCGGTAACAATGAGCAGTTCTTC. This codes for CASSVVGTSGNNEQFF. The full variable domain, in which reference TRBV9 and TRBJ2-1 provide the parts outside the CDR3, is DSGVTQTPKHLITATGQRVTLRCSPRSGDLSVYWYQQSLDQGLQFLIQYYNGEERAKGNILERFSAQQFPDLHSELNLSSLELGDSALYFCASSVVGTSGNNEQFFGPGTRLTVL.

This chain links TRBV30 with TRBJ1-2, with 7 bases fitting TRBD1. This CDR3 has 12 amino acids. Germline CDR1 GTSNPN, CDR2 SVGIG (reference sequence). The V gene end was trimmed by 5 bases and the J gene end by 14 bases; junction bases not matched to a gene: 14. The CDR3 DNA follows: TGTGCCTGGGGACAGGCCCCGACGGCTAGGACCTTC. Residues: CAWGQAPTARTF.

The chain links TRBV11-3 to TRBJ2-1; no clear D gene. The CDR3 sequence is 11 residues long. V gave up 4 bases and J gave up 10 bases, with 8 bases separating them. CDR1 SGHNT and CDR2 YENEEA come from the germline V gene. The CDR3 is CASSSKGEQFF. Here the CDR3 DNA reads TGTGCCAGCAGCTCGAAAGGGGAGCAGTTCTTC.

V is TRBV7-9 and J is TRBJ1-1, with TRBD1 matching over 8 bases. Germline V CDR1 and CDR2: SEHNR, FQNEAQ (reference sequence). There are 13 residues in the CDR3. The ends lost 3 bases at V and 5 bases at J; junction bases unmatched: 2. In nucleotides, the CDR3 is TGTGCCAGCAGCTTGACAGGGGATACTGAAGCTTTCTTT. It specifies CASSLTGDTEAFF.

DNA for the CDR3: TGTGCCAGCAGCACCCCGTTCGGGACTGAAGCTTTCTTT. Protein: CASSTPFGTEAFF. The chain is built from TRBV2 and TRBJ1-1; no reliable D call. The CDR3 has 13 residues. The germline V and J ends were trimmed by 6 bases and 5 bases, with 13 bases remaining between them. The germline CDR1 and CDR2 sequences are SNHLY and FYNNEI.

The chain couples TRBV20-1 to TRBJ1-5; D is undetermined. CDR1 is DFQATT and CDR2 is SNEGSKA in the germline V gene (reference sequence). Trimming stripped 3 bases from V and 1 base from J, with 10 bases between. The length of the CDR3 is 14 residues. CDR3: CSASLGASNQPQHF. The DNA of the CDR3 is TGCAGTGCTAGTCTGGGAGCAAGCAATCAGCCCCAGCATTTT.

The V and J genes are TRBV5-1 and TRBJ2-1; TRBD2 agrees at 9 bases. V shed 4 bases and J 9 bases; nucleotides not matched to a gene: 17. The CDR3 is 17 residues long. The germline V gene has CDR1 SGHRS and CDR2 YFSETQ. The CDR3 DNA reads as TGCGCCAGCAGCGATTGGGGTCCGGGGACTAGCTCCGGTGAGCAGTTCTTC. It is translated as CASSDWGPGTSSGEQFF.

V gene TRBV6-5 combines with J gene TRBJ2-5; 8 bases map to TRBD1. Losses at the gene ends were 6 bases for V and 5 bases for J; bases not matched to a gene: 5. Germline-derived CDR1 and CDR2 are MNHEY and SVGAGI. The CDR3 is made up of 13 amino acids. The CDR3: CASRGTGEETQYF. CDR3 coding DNA: TGTGCCAGCAGAGGGACAGGAGAGGAGACCCAGTACTTC.

The rearrangement joins TRBV2 to TRBJ2-7; tentatively, D is TRBD2 (7 bases). CDR1 and CDR2 from the germline V gene are SNHLY and FYNNEI. There are 14 residues in the CDR3. Trimming took 7 bases from V and 3 from J, leaving 16 bases between them. CDR3 nucleotide sequence: TGTGCCAGCATCGGAGGGGGGGTCGGCTACGAGCAGTACTTC. Residues: CASIGGGVGYEQYF.

The chain joins TRBV7-2 to TRBJ2-5, with D possibly being TRBD2 (6 bases). This CDR3 has 14 amino acids. V gave up 5 bases and J gave up 3 bases, with 13 bases separating them. Germline CDR1 reads SGHTA; CDR2 reads FQGNSA. This chain's CDR3 is CASSRDSFEETQYF. The CDR3 DNA reads as TGTGCCAGCAGCAGGGACTCCTTCGAAGAGACCCAGTACTTC. The whole variable domain, remainder taken from reference TRBV7-2 and TRBJ2-5, is GAGVSQSPSNKVTEKGKDVELRCDPISGHTALYWYRQSLGQGLEFLIYFQGNSAPDKSGLPSDRFSAERTGGSVSTLTIQRTQQEDSAVYLCASSRDSFEETQYFGPGTRLLVL.

The V call is TRBV5-8, the J call TRBJ2-5, with 12 bases lining up with TRBD1. Germline-derived CDR1 and CDR2 are SGHTS and YDEGEE. V trimming: 5 bases; J trimming: 4 bases; junction bases outside the gene matches: 6. The CDR3 has 15 residues. The CDR3 here is CASRSGTGGLETQYF. The CDR3 DNA sequence: TGTGCCAGCAGGTCCGGGACAGGGGGCCTAGAGACCCAGTACTTC. The variable domain in full, with the rest retrieved from reference TRBV5-8 and TRBJ2-5, is EAGVTQSPTHLIKTRGQQATLRCSPISGHTSVYWYQQALGLGLQFLLWYDEGEERNRGNFPPRFSGRQFPNYSSELNVNALELEDSALYLCASRSGTGGLETQYFGPGTRLLVL.

V usage is TRBV7-9 and J usage is TRBJ2-2, with D perhaps matching TRBD1 (5 bases). Trimming removed 2 bases from V and 3 bases from J, with 10 bases in between. The CDR3 has 15 amino acids. The V gene's germline CDR1 is SEHNR and CDR2 FQNEAQ (reference sequence). The CDR3 is CASSLRGQYTGELFF. In DNA, the CDR3 is TGTGCCAGCAGCTTAAGGGGCCAGTACACCGGGGAGCTGTTTTTT.

The chain couples TRBV6-5 to TRBJ1-6; D possibly corresponds to TRBD1 (5 bases). CDR1 is MNHEY, CDR2 SVGAGI, per germline. The V and J ends lost 0 bases and 4 bases respectively, with 10 bases between them. The CDR3 is 16 amino acids. The CDR3 DNA is TGTGCCAGCAGTTACTCGCACCCAGGGTATAATTCACCCCTCCACTTT. It yields the protein CASSYSHPGYNSPLHF.

The chain is built from TRBV19 and TRBJ2-1, with TRBD1 identical over 9 bases. This CDR3 has 15 residues. Germline CDR1 LNHDA, CDR2 SQIVND (reference sequence). Trimming took 3 bases from V and 8 from J; bases not matched to a gene: 8. The CDR3 nucleotides are TGTGCCAGTAGTATCGGGGACAGGGAGGGCGATGAGCAGTTCTTC. Its translation is CASSIGDREGDEQFF.

The J gene is TRBJ1-5, the V gene TRBV7-2, with D uncertain. CDR1 and CDR2 from the germline V gene are SGHTA and FQGNSA. This CDR3 spans 15 amino acids. The V end was cut by 5 bases, the J end by 3 bases, with 14 bases between. CDR3 region: CASSRQSTPNQPQHF. CDR3 bases: TGTGCCAGCAGCCGCCAATCTACACCCAATCAGCCCCAGCATTTT.